This is a list of T cell receptor beta chains from one sample in a study of blood T cell repertoires in COVID-19. TCRdb's copy holds only in-frame clones and misses some; the assay was immunoSEQ multiplex PCR. The sample holds roughly 110,000 clones; over 60% are singletons and the top ten take roughly 4%. Sequencing used peripheral blood. Receptor source: a man in his 70s with acute or convalescent COVID-19. Both conserved end residues are part of each CDR3. The D gene is left open where the match is weak. Only part of the rows carry a size: once, few, many, or a class if the clone is expanded.

D gene: .; clone size: .; V gene: TRBV28; CDR3 length: 16; J gene: TRBJ1-3; CDR3 protein: CASSLFTDSSGNTIYF; CDR3 DNA: TGTGCCAGCAGTTTATTCACGGACAGCTCTGGAAACACCATATATTTT
D gene: .; clone size: few; V gene: TRBV5-1; CDR3 length: 13; J gene: TRBJ2-7; CDR3 protein: CASSLRLTYEQYF; CDR3 DNA: TGCGCCAGCAGCCTCAGACTGACCTACGAGCAGTACTTC
D gene: TRBD1; clone size: once; V gene: TRBV5-1; CDR3 length: 18; J gene: TRBJ1-1; CDR3 protein: CASSLMGQGASLNTEAFF; CDR3 DNA: TGCGCCAGCAGCTTGATGGGACAGGGGGCAAGTCTGAACACTGAAGCTTTCTTT
D gene: .; clone size: once; V gene: TRBV7-6; CDR3 length: 15; J gene: TRBJ2-3; CDR3 protein: CASSLNQGSTDTQYF; CDR3 DNA: TGTGCCAGCAGCTTAAACCAGGGGAGCACAGATACGCAGTATTTT
D gene: TRBD2; clone size: once; V gene: TRBV9; CDR3 length: 15; J gene: TRBJ2-3; CDR3 protein: CASSVVERERGPLHF; CDR3 DNA: TGTGCCAGCAGCGTAGTGGAGAGGGAGCGGGGGCCGCTCCATTTT
D gene: TRBD1; clone size: .; V gene: TRBV28; CDR3 length: 16; J gene: TRBJ1-4; CDR3 protein: CASSRPGTGSAEKLFF; CDR3 DNA: TGTGCCAGCAGTCGTCCCGGGACAGGCTCGGCCGAAAAACTGTTTTTT
D gene: .; clone size: .; V gene: TRBV5-6; CDR3 length: 16; J gene: TRBJ2-2; CDR3 protein: CASSSLTDSNTGELFF; CDR3 DNA: TGTGCCAGCAGCTCCCTTACTGATTCGAACACCGGGGAGCTGTTTTTT
D gene: .; clone size: once; V gene: TRBV5-1; CDR3 length: 13; J gene: TRBJ2-3; CDR3 protein: CASSGQGTDTQYF; CDR3 DNA: TGCGCCAGCAGCGGGCAGGGAACAGATACGCAGTATTTT
D gene: TRBD1; clone size: .; V gene: TRBV9; CDR3 length: 15; J gene: TRBJ2-7; CDR3 protein: CASSDGQGSFYEQYF; CDR3 DNA: TGTGCCAGCAGCGACGGACAGGGGTCCTTCTACGAGCAGTACTTC
D gene: TRBD1; clone size: .; V gene: TRBV27; CDR3 length: 14; J gene: TRBJ1-1; CDR3 protein: CASSARQGSTEAFF; CDR3 DNA: TGTGCCAGCAGTGCCAGACAGGGTTCCACTGAAGCTTTCTTT
D gene: TRBD1; clone size: few; V gene: TRBV6-6; CDR3 length: 17; J gene: TRBJ1-5; CDR3 protein: CASSPDSGTGVGQPQHF; CDR3 DNA: TGTGCCAGCAGTCCGGATTCCGGGACAGGGGTAGGGCAGCCCCAGCATTTT
D gene: TRBD1; clone size: once; V gene: TRBV6-5; CDR3 length: 15; J gene: TRBJ2-1; CDR3 protein: CASRPDRGQYNEQFF; CDR3 DNA: TGTGCCAGCAGACCGGACAGGGGACAATACAATGAGCAGTTCTTC
D gene: TRBD2; clone size: .; V gene: TRBV4-3; CDR3 length: 18; J gene: TRBJ2-3; CDR3 protein: CASSQGVASGGGTDTQYF; CDR3 DNA: TGCGCCAGCAGCCAAGGAGTGGCTAGCGGGGGGGGCACAGATACGCAGTATTTT
D gene: .; clone size: .; V gene: TRBV12-3/TRBV12-4; CDR3 length: 13; J gene: TRBJ1-2; CDR3 protein: CASSLTVNYGYTF; CDR3 DNA: TGTGCCAGCAGCCTGACAGTTAACTATGGCTACACCTTC
D gene: .; clone size: .; V gene: TRBV5-1; CDR3 length: 17; J gene: TRBJ1-3; CDR3 protein: CASSFMSQANSGNTIYF; CDR3 DNA: TGCGCCAGCAGCTTTATGAGCCAAGCCAACTCTGGAAACACCATATATTTT
D gene: .; clone size: .; V gene: TRBV6-2/TRBV6-3; CDR3 length: 15; J gene: TRBJ1-1; CDR3 protein: CASSYPAWGRTEAFF; CDR3 DNA: TGTGCCAGCAGTTACCCAGCGTGGGGCAGGACTGAAGCTTTCTTT
D gene: TRBD1; clone size: .; V gene: TRBV12-3/TRBV12-4; CDR3 length: 13; J gene: TRBJ1-2; CDR3 protein: CASSLQGAKGYTF; CDR3 DNA: TGTGCCAGCAGTTTACAGGGGGCGAAGGGCTACACCTTC
D gene: .; clone size: .; V gene: TRBV5-1; CDR3 length: 13; J gene: TRBJ2-7; CDR3 protein: CASSFTGSYEQYF; CDR3 DNA: TGCGCCAGCAGCTTTACAGGGAGCTACGAGCAGTACTTC
D gene: TRBD1; clone size: .; V gene: TRBV10-3; CDR3 length: 13; J gene: TRBJ2-7; CDR3 protein: CALSDRNSYEQYF; CDR3 DNA: TGTGCCCTCTCGGACAGGAACTCCTACGAGCAGTACTTC
D gene: .; clone size: .; V gene: TRBV5-6; CDR3 length: 15; J gene: TRBJ1-6; CDR3 protein: CASSLGQGVSSPLHF; CDR3 DNA: TGTGCCAGCAGCTTGGGGCAGGGTGTGAGTTCACCCCTCCACTTT
D gene: TRBD2; clone size: few; V gene: TRBV4-3; CDR3 length: 17; J gene: TRBJ2-3; CDR3 protein: CASSQGGGGGPTDTQYF; CDR3 DNA: TGCGCCAGCAGCCAAGGTGGCGGCGGGGGACCCACAGATACGCAGTATTTT
D gene: .; clone size: few; V gene: TRBV4-3; CDR3 length: 16; J gene: TRBJ1-2; CDR3 protein: CASSQAAGWDIYGYTF; CDR3 DNA: TGCGCCAGCAGCCAAGCCGCAGGGTGGGACATCTATGGCTACACCTTC
D gene: .; clone size: .; V gene: TRBV5-1; CDR3 length: 15; J gene: TRBJ2-3; CDR3 protein: CASSFDSETTDTQYF; CDR3 DNA: TGCGCCAGCAGCTTCGACAGTGAAACCACAGATACGCAGTATTTT
D gene: TRBD1; clone size: .; V gene: TRBV4-3; CDR3 length: 16; J gene: TRBJ1-4; CDR3 protein: CASSQGTGPNNEKLFF; CDR3 DNA: TGCGCCAGCAGCCAAGGGACAGGGCCCAATAATGAAAAACTGTTTTTT
D gene: .; clone size: .; V gene: TRBV2; CDR3 length: 14; J gene: TRBJ1-5; CDR3 protein: CASSEKEGNQPQHF; CDR3 DNA: TGTGCCAGCAGTGAAAAGGAGGGGAATCAGCCCCAGCATTTT
D gene: .; clone size: .; V gene: TRBV6-6; CDR3 length: 12; J gene: TRBJ2-2; CDR3 protein: CASTGDTGELFF; CDR3 DNA: TGTGCCAGCACGGGGGACACCGGGGAGCTGTTTTTT
D gene: .; clone size: .; V gene: TRBV7-9; CDR3 length: 13; J gene: TRBJ1-2; CDR3 protein: CASSLAGGRGYTF; CDR3 DNA: TGTGCCAGCAGCTTAGCTGGGGGCAGGGGCTACACCTTC
D gene: .; clone size: .; V gene: TRBV2; CDR3 length: 13; J gene: TRBJ1-2; CDR3 protein: CASKPDSLVGYTF; CDR3 DNA: TGTGCCAGCAAACCGGACAGTCTTGTTGGCTACACCTTC
D gene: .; clone size: .; V gene: TRBV7-3; CDR3 length: 15; J gene: TRBJ1-1; CDR3 protein: CASSLTKLLNTEAFF; CDR3 DNA: TGTGCCAGCAGCTTAACGAAACTTCTGAACACTGAAGCTTTCTTT
D gene: TRBD2; clone size: .; V gene: TRBV7-9; CDR3 length: 17; J gene: TRBJ2-1; CDR3 protein: CASSGGLGLAANNEQFF; CDR3 DNA: TGTGCCAGCAGCGGTGGATTGGGACTAGCGGCCAACAATGAGCAGTTCTTC
D gene: .; clone size: once; V gene: TRBV5-1; CDR3 length: 15; J gene: TRBJ2-1; CDR3 protein: CASSGASSSYNEQFF; CDR3 DNA: TGCGCCAGCAGCGGGGCCTCAAGCTCCTACAATGAGCAGTTCTTC